Here is one T cell receptor (beta chain) with its context. Its antigen is currently unknown. Using immunoSEQ multiplex PCR, the repertoire was profiled, and TCRdb retains in-frame clones only, with some absent. The sample records around 120,000 clones, approximately 86% being singletons. This sample was included in a study of T cell responses to AZD1222 COVID-19 vaccine. Pooled in the analysis were second doses at about 4 or about 12 weeks. Notes on the study in general: No repertoire was sampled before or during the peak T cell response, only after it. The study found Spike-specific TCR breadth and depth rose after two AZD1222 doses.

The sample in question was peripheral blood, obtained 28 days after the second AZD1222 dose. This sequence originates from an adult who received the AZD1222 COVID-19 vaccine.

CDR3 sequence (DNA): TGTGCCAGCGGACGACTGGGAGGAGTCTATAATTCACCCCTCCACTTT. It yields the protein CASGRLGGVYNSPLHF. The V and J genes are TRBV7-9 and TRBJ1-6; D is ambiguous. Trimming stripped 8 bases from V and 3 bases from J, with 17 bases between. Looked up from germline, CDR1 is SEHNR and CDR2 is FQNEAQ (reference sequence). The length of the CDR3 is 16 residues.